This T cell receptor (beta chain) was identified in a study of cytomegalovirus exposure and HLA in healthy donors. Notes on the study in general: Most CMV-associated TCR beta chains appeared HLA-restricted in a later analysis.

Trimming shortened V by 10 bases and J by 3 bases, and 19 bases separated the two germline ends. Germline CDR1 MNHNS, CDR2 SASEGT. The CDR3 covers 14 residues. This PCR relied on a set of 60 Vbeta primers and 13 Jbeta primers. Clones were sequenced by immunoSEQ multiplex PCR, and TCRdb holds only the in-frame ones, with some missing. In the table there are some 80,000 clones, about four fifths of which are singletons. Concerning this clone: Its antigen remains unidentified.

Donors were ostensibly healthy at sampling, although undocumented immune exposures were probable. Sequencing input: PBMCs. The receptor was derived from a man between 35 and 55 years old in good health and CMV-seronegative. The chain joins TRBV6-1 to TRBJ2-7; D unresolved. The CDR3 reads CATSPNGGFYEQYF. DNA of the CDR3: TGTGCCACCTCCCCAAATGGCGGCTTCTACGAGCAGTACTTC.